Given below is one TCR beta chain in context. Its specificity is not known. Repertoires were generated with immunoSEQ multiplex PCR, while TCRdb's copy carries only in-frame clones and drops some. The table includes some 140,000 clones, roughly 90% detected once. The record originates from a study of T cell responses to AZD1222 COVID-19 vaccine. Study-level background: The study pooled second doses at about 4 or about 12 weeks. The study, taken as a whole, reports: At baseline, seropositivity was found in only a handful of AZD1222 recipients. Along spike, vaccine-associated CD4 TCRs were found throughout, with dominance at 160-218 and 743-854. After the peak T cell response, and only then, were repertoires sampled.

The germline V and J ends were trimmed by 1 base and 7 bases, with 8 bases remaining between them. The V gene's germline CDR1 is MGHRA and CDR2 YSYEKL. There are 13 residues in the CDR3. This clonotype originated in an adult in good health. The sequencing used peripheral blood, collected on day 0 of AZD1222 vaccination. The V and J genes are TRBV4-1 and TRBJ2-1; D uncertain. The CDR3 protein is CASSQVSRNEQFF. DNA for the CDR3: TGCGCCAGCAGCCAAGTCTCACGGAATGAGCAGTTCTTC.